These 18 T cell receptor beta chains originate from one sample sequenced in a study of OX40 agonist ivuxolimab in advanced cancers. Here immunoSEQ multiplex PCR was the method, and the copy in TCRdb shows in-frame clones only, minus some. The sample has under 100,000 clones; 75% to 90% are singletons. The material was CD4+ or CD8+ T cells sorted from blood, obtained in a trial of the OX40 agonist ivuxolimab. The origin of the receptors is an adult with an advanced solid tumor such as melanoma, head and neck, liver or kidney cancer.

The J gene is TRBJ2-3, the V gene TRBV27; tentatively, D is TRBD1 or TRBD2 (7 bases each). Per germline, CDR1 MNHEY and CDR2 SMNVEV (reference sequence). There are 16 residues in the CDR3. The ends were cut back, 5 bases at V and 0 bases at J, with 15 bases in the middle. CDR3 sequence (DNA): TGTGCCAGCAGTCTCTCAGGGGGGGGGAGCACAGATACGCAGTATTTT. This encodes CASSLSGGGSTDTQYF.

The chain combines TRBV9 with TRBJ2-5; possible D gene TRBD2, 6 bases. The germline gives CDR1 SGDLS, CDR2 YYNGEE. This CDR3 is built from 15 residues. V was shortened by 1 base and J by 5 bases, with 15 bases between the two germline ends. In nucleotides, the CDR3 is TGTGCCAGCAGCGTACAGGGACTCCAGGCGGAGACCCAGTACTTC. This encodes CASSVQGLQAETQYF.

The chain uses TRBV11-3 and TRBJ2-3; D is possibly TRBD2 (6 bases). Germline V lookup: CDR1 SGHNT, CDR2 YENEEA. The CDR3 consists of 16 residues. V shed 5 bases and J shed 0 bases, with 15 bases lying between them. The CDR3 spells CASSPGGFTSTDTQYF. The CDR3 DNA follows: TGTGCCAGCAGCCCTGGGGGGTTTACTAGCACAGATACGCAGTATTTT.

This chain uses TRBV5-4 with TRBJ2-1, with 7 bases that match TRBD1. Germline V gene lookup returns CDR1 SGHNT and CDR2 YYREEE (reference sequence). This CDR3 comprises 15 residues. The J segment lost 3 bases and the V segment lost 3 bases, leaving 6 bases of the junction unmatched. CDR3 sequence reads: CASSSQGIDYNEQFF. As DNA, the CDR3 is TGTGCCAGCAGCTCACAGGGGATAGACTACAATGAGCAGTTCTTC.

V and J are TRBV6-1 and TRBJ1-2; D remains unclear. Germline lookup yields CDR1 MNHNS and CDR2 SASEGT. The CDR3 sequence is 15 residues long. V lost 7 bases and J lost 8, with 23 bases in between. The CDR3 bases are TGTGCCAGCACCCAGGATGATGCTGGGTTGAAGGGCTACACCTTC. Translation gives CASTQDDAGLKGYTF.

V and J are TRBV5-5 and TRBJ2-2, with a tentative D call TRBD2 (6 bases). Trimming pared 0 bases from V and 3 bases from J, leaving 9 bases between. The CDR3 is 15 residues long. CDR1 and CDR2 from the germline V gene are SGHKS and YYEKEE (reference sequence). The CDR3 is CASSLGDSYTGELFF. The CDR3, as DNA: TGTGCCAGCAGCTTGGGGGACTCCTACACCGGGGAGCTGTTTTTT.

This clone was detected once. The chain carries TRBV7-2 and TRBJ1-5; unclear D gene. In germline, CDR1 is SGHTA, CDR2 FQGNSA. V gave up 5 bases and J gave up 6 bases, with 11 bases separating them. This CDR3 is built from 13 residues. CDR3: CASSLQPGQPQHF. The CDR3 coding sequence is TGTGCCAGCAGCCTACAGCCAGGTCAGCCCCAGCATTTT.

The chain is built from TRBV5-1 and TRBJ1-1; unclear D gene. Trimming took off 2 bases at V and 0 bases at J, with 8 bases between the two ends. Germline CDR1 reads SGHRS; CDR2 reads YFSETQ. CDR3 length: 14 residues. CDR3 sequence reads: CASSFSGVNTEAFF. In DNA form, the CDR3 reads TGCGCCAGCAGCTTTAGTGGGGTGAACACTGAAGCTTTCTTT.

This rearrangement joins TRBV28 to TRBJ1-5; 7 positions match TRBD1. With V trimmed by 5 bases and J by 0 bases, 7 bases remained unmatched. CDR1 is MDHEN, CDR2 SYDVKM, per germline. The CDR3 has 16 residues. CDR3 residues: CASSPTGAYSNQPQHF. Written as DNA, the CDR3 is TGTGCCAGCAGTCCCACAGGGGCTTATAGCAATCAGCCCCAGCATTTT.

This clone was detected a few times. The chain is built from TRBV6-4 and TRBJ1-5; D gene unclear. V lost 3 bases and J 7 bases, leaving 10 bases between the germline ends. Germline lookup yields CDR1 MRHNA and CDR2 SNTAGT. The CDR3 totals 13 residues. The CDR3: CASSEEGGQPQHF. CDR3 in DNA: TGTGCCAGCAGTGAAGAAGGAGGGCAGCCCCAGCATTTT.

This clone was recorded a few times. The chain links TRBV30 to TRBJ1-2; a weak D match, TRBD1 (5 bases). The CDR3 spans 13 residues. Germline CDR1 is GTSNPN and CDR2 is SVGIG (reference sequence). Trimming took 0 bases from V and 8 from J, leaving 13 bases between them. The DNA of the CDR3 is TGTGCCTGGAGTGTTTTAGCCCGGGGCGGCTACACCTTC. Translating gives CAWSVLARGGYTF.

In its sample, this clone was seen once. This sequence joins TRBV27 and TRBJ1-6; D remains unclear. V lost 4 bases to trimming and J lost 0 bases, with 10 bases between them. The CDR3 runs 16 residues. Germline V CDR1 and CDR2: MNHEY, SMNVEV (reference sequence). In DNA form, the CDR3 reads TGTGCCAGCAGTTCACCCTTGAGCTCCTATAATTCACCCCTCCACTTT. It is translated as CASSSPLSSYNSPLHF.

The chain links TRBV10-1 to TRBJ2-3; D assignment may be TRBD1 or TRBD2 (6 bases each). The germline V gene has CDR1 WNHNN and CDR2 SYGVQD (reference sequence). Trimming took 2 bases from V and 4 from J, leaving 16 bases between them. This CDR3 spans 16 amino acids. The CDR3 sequence is CASSEGGLGGADTQYF. In nucleotides, the CDR3 is TGCGCCAGCAGTGAGGGGGGCCTGGGAGGCGCAGATACGCAGTATTTT.

This chain links TRBV7-2 with TRBJ2-6; tentatively, D is TRBD2 (5 bases). Per the germline V gene, CDR1 is SGHTA and CDR2 is FQGNSA. With 6 bases removed from V and 4 bases from J, the gap between germline ends came to 10 bases. This CDR3 is 14 amino acids long. The CDR3 DNA follows: TGTGCCAGCAGATATCCGGGAGGGGCCAACGTCCTGACTTTC. It codes for CASRYPGGANVLTF.

The gene calls are TRBV28 and TRBJ1-2, with D possibly being TRBD1 (6 bases). The CDR3 contains 18 residues. Germline loops: CDR1 MDHEN, CDR2 SYDVKM. V was pared by 3 bases and J by 8 bases, with 28 bases between. CDR3 DNA sequence: TGTGCCAGCAGTTTCTACCGATCTTCTACAGGGCTAAGGCGAGGCTACACCTTC. Its translation: CASSFYRSSTGLRRGYTF.

The rearrangement links TRBV28 to TRBJ2-2; D is possibly TRBD2 (5 bases). The V gene lost 7 bases and the J gene lost 1 base, with 25 bases spanning the gap. The V gene's germline CDR1 is MDHEN and CDR2 SYDVKM. This CDR3 comprises 19 residues. The CDR3 reads CASTTPGVWRMGNTGELFF. CDR3 bases: TGTGCCAGCACCACACCCGGGGTTTGGAGGATGGGGAACACCGGGGAGCTGTTTTTT.

The chain joins TRBV30 to TRBJ1-4; D uncertain. Germline V gives CDR1 GTSNPN, CDR2 SVGIG (reference sequence). Trimming removed 3 bases from V and 4 bases from J, with 12 bases in between. This CDR3 region has 14 residues. CDR3 DNA: TGTGCCTGGAGAGGCCGGGCCTTTAATGAAAAACTGTTTTTT. Protein: CAWRGRAFNEKLFF.

The J gene is TRBJ1-6, the V gene TRBV2; D gene ambiguous. CDR1 is SNHLY and CDR2 is FYNNEI in the germline V gene. The CDR3 runs 15 residues. The V end was cut by 8 bases, the J end by 0 bases, with 11 bases between. DNA for the CDR3: TGTGCCAGCGTCGGATTGAGCTCCTATAATTCACCCCTCCACTTT. The encoded protein is CASVGLSSYNSPLHF.